The clone carrying this T cell receptor beta chain has a single count. As handled by the study authors: Amplifying reference gene primers gave estimates of nucleated cell counts. Assay used: immunoSEQ multiplex PCR; TCRdb lists only in-frame clones, some missing. Clonal size and the V and J genes are those of that table, whereas D and trimming came from the DNA. The top ten hold 3% to 3.5% of the sample, which has hundreds of thousands of clones, approximately 87% seen once. This sample was included in a study of blood T cell repertoires in COVID-19. About the study: Acute-phase and convalescent COVID-19 samples originated in the United States, Italy and Spain.

Trimming removed 3 bases at V and 6 bases at J, with 11 bases between. CDR3 size: 13 residues. Germline V lookup: CDR1 MNHEY, CDR2 SVGEGT. This receptor was taken from a woman in her 50s in a cohort exposed to, infected with or recovered from COVID-19 (not recorded which). The sequenced material came from PBMCs or T cells enriched from blood (not recorded which). The chain joins TRBV6-2 or TRBV6-3 to TRBJ1-1; D uncertain. The CDR3 nucleotides read TGTGCCAGCAGTTATGCCCTGAGTGCTGAAGCTTTCTTT. Its translation: CASSYALSAEAFF.